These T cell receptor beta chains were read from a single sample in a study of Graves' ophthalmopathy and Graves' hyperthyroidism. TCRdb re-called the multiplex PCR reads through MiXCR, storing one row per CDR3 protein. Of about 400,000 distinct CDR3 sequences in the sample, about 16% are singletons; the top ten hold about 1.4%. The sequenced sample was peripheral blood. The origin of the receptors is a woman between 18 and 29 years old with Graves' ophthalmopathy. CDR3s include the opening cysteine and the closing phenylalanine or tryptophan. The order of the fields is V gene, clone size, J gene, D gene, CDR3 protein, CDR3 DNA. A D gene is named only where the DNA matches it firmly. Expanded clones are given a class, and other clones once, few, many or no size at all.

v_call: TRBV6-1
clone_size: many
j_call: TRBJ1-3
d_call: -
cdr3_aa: CASSVGSFGNTIYF
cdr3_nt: TGTGCCAGCAGTGTGGGAAGCTTTGGAAACACCATATATTTT

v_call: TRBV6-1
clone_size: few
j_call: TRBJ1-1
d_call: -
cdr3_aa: CASRPGRRGTEAFF
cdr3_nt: TGTGCCAGCAGGCCAGGGAGAAGGGGCACTGAAGCTTTCTTT

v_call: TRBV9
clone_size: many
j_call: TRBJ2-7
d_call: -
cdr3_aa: CASSSVPYEQYF
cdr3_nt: TGTGCCAGCAGTTCCGTCCCATACGAGCAGTACTTC

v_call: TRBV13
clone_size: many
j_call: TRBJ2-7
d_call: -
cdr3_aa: CASSWRGADEQYF
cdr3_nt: TGTGCCAGCAGCTGGAGGGGGGCGGACGAGCAGTACTTC

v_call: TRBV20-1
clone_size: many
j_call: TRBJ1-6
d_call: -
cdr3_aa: CSARDPAGGYNSPLHF
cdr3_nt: TGCAGTGCTAGAGATCCGGCAGGAGGGTACAATTCACCCCTCCACTTT

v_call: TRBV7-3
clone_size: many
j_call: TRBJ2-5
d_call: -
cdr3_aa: CASSVVAVGQETQYF
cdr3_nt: TGTGCCAGCAGCGTCGTAGCGGTTGGGCAAGAGACCCAGTACTTC

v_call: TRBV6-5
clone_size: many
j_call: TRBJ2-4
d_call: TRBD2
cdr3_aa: CASSSLGLAENIQYF
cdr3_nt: TGTGCCAGCAGTTCGCTGGGACTAGCGGAAAACATTCAGTACTTC

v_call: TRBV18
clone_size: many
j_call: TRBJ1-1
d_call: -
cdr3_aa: CASSPKEGRINTEAFF
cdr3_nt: TGTGCCAGCTCACCAAAAGAAGGACGGATCAACACTGAAGCTTTCTTT

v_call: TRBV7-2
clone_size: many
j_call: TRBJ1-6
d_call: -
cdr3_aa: CASSLVGGGSPLHF
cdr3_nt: TGTGCCAGCAGCTTAGTGGGGGGAGGTTCACCCCTCCACTTT

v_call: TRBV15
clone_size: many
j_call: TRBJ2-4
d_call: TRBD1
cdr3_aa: CATSSGGLDIQYF
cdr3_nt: TGTGCCACCAGCTCAGGGGGCTTGGACATTCAGTACTTC

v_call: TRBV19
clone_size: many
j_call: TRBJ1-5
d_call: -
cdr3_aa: CASNEGLGRLPRQPQHF
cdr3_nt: TGTGCCAGTAACGAGGGCTTGGGACGCCTTCCGAGACAGCCCCAGCATTTT

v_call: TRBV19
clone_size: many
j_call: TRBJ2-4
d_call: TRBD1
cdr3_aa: CASSIRTGGHLVQYF
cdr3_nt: TGTGCCAGTAGTATAAGGACAGGGGGCCACCTTGTCCAGTACTTC

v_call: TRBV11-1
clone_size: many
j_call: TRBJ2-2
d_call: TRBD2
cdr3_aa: CASSLASGVNTGELFF
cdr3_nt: TGTGCCAGCAGCTTAGCTAGCGGGGTGAACACCGGGGAGCTGTTTTTT

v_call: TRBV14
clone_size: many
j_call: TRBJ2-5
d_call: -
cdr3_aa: CASSREGPSTDLQETQYF
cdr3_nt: TGTGCCAGCAGCCGAGAAGGGCCCTCGACAGACCTCCAAGAGACCCAGTACTTC

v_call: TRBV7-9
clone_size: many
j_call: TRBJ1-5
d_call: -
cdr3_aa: CASSLAGWGQPQHF
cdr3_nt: TGTGCCAGCAGCTTAGCAGGGTGGGGCCAGCCCCAGCATTTT

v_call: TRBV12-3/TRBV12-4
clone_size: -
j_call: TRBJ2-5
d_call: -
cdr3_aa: CASGLTGKETQYF
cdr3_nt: TGTGCCAGCGGACTTACAGGGAAAGAGACCCAGTACTTC

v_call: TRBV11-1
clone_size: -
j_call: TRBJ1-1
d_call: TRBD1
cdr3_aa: CASSPGGRAEAFF
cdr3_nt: TGTGCCAGCAGCCCAGGGGGCCGGGCTGAAGCTTTCTTT

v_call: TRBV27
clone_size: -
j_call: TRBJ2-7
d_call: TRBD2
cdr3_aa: CASSSTGLAGYEQYF
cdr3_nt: TGTGCCAGCAGCTCGACGGGACTAGCGGGCTACGAGCAGTACTTC

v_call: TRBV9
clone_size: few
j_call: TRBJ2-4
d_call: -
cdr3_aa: CASSVDVGDIQYF
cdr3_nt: TGTGCCAGCAGCGTAGATGTGGGTGACATTCAGTACTTC

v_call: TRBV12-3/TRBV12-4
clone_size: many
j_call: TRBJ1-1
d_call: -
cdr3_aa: CASSYTVNTEAFF
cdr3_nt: TGTGCCAGCAGTTACACAGTGAACACTGAAGCTTTCTTT

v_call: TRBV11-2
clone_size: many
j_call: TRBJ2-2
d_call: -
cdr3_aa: CASSQRPGGELFF
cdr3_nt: TGTGCCAGCAGCCAGCGGCCCGGCGGGGAGCTGTTTTTT

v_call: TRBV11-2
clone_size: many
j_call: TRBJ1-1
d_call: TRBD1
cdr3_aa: CASSLMLGQGVNTEAFF
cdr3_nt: TGTGCCAGCAGCTTAATGTTAGGACAGGGGGTGAACACTGAAGCTTTCTTT

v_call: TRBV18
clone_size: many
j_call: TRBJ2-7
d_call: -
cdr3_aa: CASSQGGRVYEQYF
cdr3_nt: TGTGCCAGCTCACAAGGAGGGCGGGTCTACGAGCAGTACTTC

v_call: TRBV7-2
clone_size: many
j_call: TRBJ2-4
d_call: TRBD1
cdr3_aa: CASSSGWTGQGIQYF
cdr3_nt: TGTGCCAGCAGCTCTGGGTGGACAGGGCAGGGCATTCAGTACTTC

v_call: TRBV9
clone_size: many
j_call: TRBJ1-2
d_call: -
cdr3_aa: CASSAGQPYGYTF
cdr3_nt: TGTGCCAGCAGCGCCGGACAGCCCTATGGCTACACCTTC

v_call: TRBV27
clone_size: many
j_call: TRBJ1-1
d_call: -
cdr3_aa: CASKGRTEAFF
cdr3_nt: TGTGCCAGCAAAGGAAGGACTGAAGCTTTCTTT

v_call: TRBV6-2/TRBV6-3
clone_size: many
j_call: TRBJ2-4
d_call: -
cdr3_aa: CASSYAGSKNIQYF
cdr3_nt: TGTGCCAGCAGTTATGCGGGGTCCAAAAACATTCAGTACTTC

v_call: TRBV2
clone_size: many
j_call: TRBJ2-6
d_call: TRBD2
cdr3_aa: CAGSERGGSGANVLTF
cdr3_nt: TGTGCCGGCAGTGAGCGGGGGGGCTCTGGGGCCAACGTCCTGACTTTC

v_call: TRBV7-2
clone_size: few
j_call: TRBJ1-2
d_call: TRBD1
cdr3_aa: CASSPDREAGYTF
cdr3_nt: TGTGCCAGCAGCCCGGACAGGGAGGCTGGCTACACCTTC

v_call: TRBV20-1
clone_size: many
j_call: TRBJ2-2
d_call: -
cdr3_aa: CSARGYKDTGELFF
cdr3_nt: TGCAGTGCTAGAGGTTACAAGGACACCGGGGAGCTGTTTTTT

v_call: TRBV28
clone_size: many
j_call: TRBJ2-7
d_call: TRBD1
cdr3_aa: CASSHYYGQGPDDEQYF
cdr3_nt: TGTGCCAGCAGTCACTATTACGGACAGGGGCCCGACGACGAGCAGTACTTC

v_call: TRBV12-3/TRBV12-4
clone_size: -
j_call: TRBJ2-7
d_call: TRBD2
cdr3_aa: CASSLEWREGHEQYF
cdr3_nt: TGTGCCAGCAGTTTAGAGTGGCGGGAGGGCCACGAGCAGTACTTC

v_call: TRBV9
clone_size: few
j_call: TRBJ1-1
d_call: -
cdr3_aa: CASSVDGGPMNTEAFF
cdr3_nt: TGTGCCAGCAGCGTAGACGGGGGGCCCATGAACACTGAAGCTTTCTTT

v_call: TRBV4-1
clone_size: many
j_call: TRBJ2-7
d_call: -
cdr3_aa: CASSQTGKTYEQYF
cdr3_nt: TGCGCCAGCAGCCAAACAGGGAAGACCTACGAGCAGTACTTC

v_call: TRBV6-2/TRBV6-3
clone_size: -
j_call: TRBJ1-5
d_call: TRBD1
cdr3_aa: CASTGGQGVYQPQHF
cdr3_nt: TGTGCCAGCACCGGGGGACAGGGCGTGTACCAGCCCCAGCATTTT

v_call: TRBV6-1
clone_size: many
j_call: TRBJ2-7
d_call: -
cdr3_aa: CASAPRAFPYEQYF
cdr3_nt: TGTGCCTCCGCCCCCAGGGCCTTTCCCTACGAGCAGTACTTC

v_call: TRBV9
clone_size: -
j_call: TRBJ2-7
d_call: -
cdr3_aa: CASSVGSAGSYEQYF
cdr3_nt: TGTGCCAGCAGCGTAGGGTCAGCGGGCTCCTACGAGCAGTACTTC

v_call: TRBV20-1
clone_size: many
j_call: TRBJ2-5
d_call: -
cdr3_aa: CSAMTPRTVQETQYF
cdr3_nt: TGCAGTGCTATGACGCCTAGGACAGTTCAAGAGACCCAGTACTTC

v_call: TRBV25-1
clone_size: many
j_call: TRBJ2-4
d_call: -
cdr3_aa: CASSDNRDLKNIQYF
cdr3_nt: TGTGCCAGCAGTGATAACAGGGATTTGAAAAACATTCAGTACTTC

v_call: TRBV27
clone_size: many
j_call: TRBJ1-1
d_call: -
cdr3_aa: CASSFSGLNTEAFF
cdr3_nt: TGTGCCAGCAGTTTCTCCGGATTGAACACTGAAGCTTTCTTT

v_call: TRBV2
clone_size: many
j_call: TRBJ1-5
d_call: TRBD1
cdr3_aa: CASSETQGAVGNQPQHF
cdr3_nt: TGTGCCAGCAGTGAAACGCAGGGGGCGGTAGGCAATCAGCCCCAGCATTTT

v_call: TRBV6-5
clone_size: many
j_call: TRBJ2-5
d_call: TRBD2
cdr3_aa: CASSYVAGGQETQYF
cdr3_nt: TGTGCCAGCAGTTACGTGGCGGGGGGCCAAGAGACCCAGTACTTC

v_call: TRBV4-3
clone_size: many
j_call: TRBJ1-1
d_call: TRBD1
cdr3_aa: CASSHFRTGNTEAFF
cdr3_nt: TGCGCCAGCAGCCACTTCAGGACAGGGAACACTGAAGCTTTCTTT

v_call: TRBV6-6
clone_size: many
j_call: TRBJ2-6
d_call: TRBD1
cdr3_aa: CASSPPRDRGRSGANVLTF
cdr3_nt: TGTGCCAGCAGTCCTCCCCGGGACAGGGGTCGGTCTGGGGCCAACGTCCTGACTTTC

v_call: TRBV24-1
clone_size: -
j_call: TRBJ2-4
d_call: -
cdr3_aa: CAISDFRGSKNIQYF
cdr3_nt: TGTGCCATCAGTGATTTCCGGGGTTCGAAGAACATTCAGTACTTC

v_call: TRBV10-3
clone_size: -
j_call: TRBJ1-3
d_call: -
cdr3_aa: CAIKPTEGTGNTIYF
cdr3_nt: TGTGCCATCAAGCCGACAGAAGGGACTGGAAACACCATATATTTT

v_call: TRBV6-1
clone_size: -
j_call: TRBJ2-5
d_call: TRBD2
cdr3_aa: CASSDLREAYGETQYF
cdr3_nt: TGTGCCAGCAGTGACTTACGGGAGGCTTACGGAGAGACCCAGTACTTC

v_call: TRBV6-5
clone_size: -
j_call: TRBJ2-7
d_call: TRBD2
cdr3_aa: CASSYGREGEQYF
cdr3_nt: TGTGCCAGCAGTTATGGTAGGGAGGGCGAGCAGTACTTC

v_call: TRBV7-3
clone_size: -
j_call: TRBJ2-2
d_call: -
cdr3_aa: CASSWVGGAGGELFF
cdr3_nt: TGTGCCAGCAGCTGGGTTGGGGGGGCCGGCGGGGAGCTGTTTTTT

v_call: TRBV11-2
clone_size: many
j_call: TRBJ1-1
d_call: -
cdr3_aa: CASSLDWGTEAFF
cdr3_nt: TGTGCCAGCAGCTTAGACTGGGGGACTGAAGCTTTCTTT

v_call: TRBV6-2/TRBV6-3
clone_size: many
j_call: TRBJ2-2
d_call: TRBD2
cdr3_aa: CASTSPTSGRGTGELFF
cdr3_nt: TGTGCCAGCACCTCTCCGACTAGCGGGAGGGGGACCGGGGAGCTGTTTTTT

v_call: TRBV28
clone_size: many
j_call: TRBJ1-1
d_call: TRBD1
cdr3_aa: CASIRAGGRTEAFF
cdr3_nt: TGTGCCAGCATCAGGGCAGGGGGTAGGACTGAAGCTTTCTTT

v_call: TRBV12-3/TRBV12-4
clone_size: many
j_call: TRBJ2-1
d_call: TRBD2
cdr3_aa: CASSPGLGEQFF
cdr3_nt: TGTGCCAGCAGTCCGGGACTAGGTGAGCAGTTCTTC

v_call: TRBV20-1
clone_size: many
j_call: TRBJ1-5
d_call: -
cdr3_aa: CSASSIQGPLPNQPQHF
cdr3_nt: TGCAGTGCTTCCAGCATTCAGGGGCCCCTACCTAATCAGCCCCAGCATTTT

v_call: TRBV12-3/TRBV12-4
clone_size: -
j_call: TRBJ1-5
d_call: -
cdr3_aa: CASSSSTGDQPQHF
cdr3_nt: TGTGCCAGCAGTTCGAGCACCGGGGATCAGCCCCAGCATTTT

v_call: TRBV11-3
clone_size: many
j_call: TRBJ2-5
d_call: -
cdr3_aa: CASSFSPGQGETQYF
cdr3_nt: TGTGCCAGCAGCTTTTCACCGGGACAAGGAGAGACCCAGTACTTC

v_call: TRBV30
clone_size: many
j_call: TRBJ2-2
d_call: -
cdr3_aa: CAWANTGELFF
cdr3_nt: TGTGCCTGGGCGAACACCGGGGAGCTGTTTTTT